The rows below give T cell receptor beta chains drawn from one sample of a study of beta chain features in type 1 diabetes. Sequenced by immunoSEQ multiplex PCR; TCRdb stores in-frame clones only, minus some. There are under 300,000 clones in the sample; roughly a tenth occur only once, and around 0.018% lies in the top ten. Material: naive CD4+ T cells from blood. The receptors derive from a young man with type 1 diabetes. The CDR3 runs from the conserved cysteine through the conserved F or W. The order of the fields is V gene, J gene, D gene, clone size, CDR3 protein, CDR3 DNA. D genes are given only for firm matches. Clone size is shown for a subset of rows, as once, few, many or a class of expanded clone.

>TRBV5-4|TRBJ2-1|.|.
CASSLGGGTPLYNEQFF
TGTGCCAGCAGCTTGGGAGGCGGAACTCCGCTTTACAATGAGCAGTTCTTC
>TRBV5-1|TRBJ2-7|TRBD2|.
CASSSWTSGGVGSYEQYF
TGCGCCAGCAGCTCCTGGACTAGCGGGGGTGTGGGCTCCTACGAGCAGTACTTC
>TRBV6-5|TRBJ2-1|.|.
CASSYVQWPGNEQFF
TGTGCCAGCAGTTACGTGCAATGGCCGGGAAATGAGCAGTTCTTC
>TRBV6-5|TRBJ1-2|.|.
CASSYSNSYGYTF
TGTGCCAGCAGTTACTCCAACAGCTATGGCTACACCTTC
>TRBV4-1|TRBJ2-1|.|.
CASRFAAGSSSYNEQFF
TGCGCCAGCAGATTCGCCGCCGGGTCCAGCTCCTACAATGAGCAGTTCTTC
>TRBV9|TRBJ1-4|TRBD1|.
CASSSRTGNEKLFF
TGTGCCAGCAGCTCGAGGACAGGGAATGAAAAACTGTTTTTT
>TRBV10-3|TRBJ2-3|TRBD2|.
CAINPSGGSTDTQYF
TGTGCCATCAACCCTAGCGGGGGTAGCACAGATACGCAGTATTTT
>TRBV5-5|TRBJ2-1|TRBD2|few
CASSPGTSGGRQFF
TGTGCCAGCAGCCCTGGGACTAGCGGGGGTAGGCAGTTCTTC
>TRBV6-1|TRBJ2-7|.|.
CASSEREYEQYF
TGTGCCAGCAGCGAGAGAGAGTACGAGCAGTACTTC
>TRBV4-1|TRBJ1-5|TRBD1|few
CASRLGTAAGNQPQHF
TGCGCCAGCAGACTCGGGACAGCAGCCGGCAATCAGCCCCAGCATTTT
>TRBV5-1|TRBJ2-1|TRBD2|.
CASSLLAGDHNEQFF
TGCGCCAGCAGCTTACTAGCGGGGGACCACAATGAGCAGTTCTTC
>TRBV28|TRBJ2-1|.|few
CASSLGGGVYNEQFF
TGTGCCAGCAGTTTAGGAGGGGGGGTTTACAATGAGCAGTTCTTC
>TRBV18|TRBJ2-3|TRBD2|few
CASSPSSGGDTQYF
TGTGCCAGCTCACCATCTAGCGGGGGAGATACGCAGTATTTT
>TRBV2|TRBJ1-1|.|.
CASSPREPVGTEAFF
TGTGCCAGCAGTCCAAGGGAGCCGGTGGGCACTGAAGCTTTCTTT
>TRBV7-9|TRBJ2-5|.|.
CASSGASQYF
TGTGCCAGCAGCGGGGCTAGCCAGTACTTC
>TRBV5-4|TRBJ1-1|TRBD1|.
CASSPGQGNREAFF
TGTGCCAGCAGCCCAGGACAGGGCAATCGGGAAGCTTTCTTT
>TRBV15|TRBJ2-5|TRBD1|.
CATSRPPGQGLGETQYF
TGTGCCACCAGCAGACCACCGGGACAGGGACTCGGGGAGACCCAGTACTTC
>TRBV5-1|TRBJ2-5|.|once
CASAGRSQEAQYF
TGCGCCAGCGCGGGGAGAAGCCAAGAGGCCCAGTACTTC
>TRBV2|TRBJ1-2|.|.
CASSEGGSIYGYTF
TGTGCCAGCAGCGAAGGAGGGTCAATCTATGGCTACACCTTC
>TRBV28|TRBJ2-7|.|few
CASSLPPSSGVYEQYF
TGTGCCAGCAGTTTACCCCCGTCGTCGGGGGTTTACGAGCAGTACTTC
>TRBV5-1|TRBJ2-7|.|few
CASSKGRLGDEQYF
TGCGCCAGCAGCAAAGGCCGCCTAGGGGACGAGCAGTACTTC
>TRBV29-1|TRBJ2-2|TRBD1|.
CSIRDREAGELFF
TGCAGCATCCGGGACAGGGAAGCCGGGGAGCTGTTTTTT
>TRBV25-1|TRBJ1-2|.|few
CASSDRSALGYTF
TGTGCCAGCAGTGATAGAAGCGCCCTAGGCTACACCTTC
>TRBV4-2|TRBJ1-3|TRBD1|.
CASSLGTVGSGNTIYF
TGTGCCAGCAGCCTCGGGACAGTCGGCTCTGGAAACACCATATATTTT
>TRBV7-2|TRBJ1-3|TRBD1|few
CASSRWGQETDTIYF
TGTGCCAGCAGCCGCTGGGGACAGGAGACGGACACCATATATTTT
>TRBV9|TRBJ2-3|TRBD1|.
CASSVSSPGGYEDTQYF
TGTGCCAGCAGCGTTAGCTCCCCAGGGGGCTATGAAGATACGCAGTATTTT
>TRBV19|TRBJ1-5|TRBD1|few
CASSIGPRQGMGLSQHF
TGTGCCAGTAGTATAGGCCCTCGACAGGGTATGGGGTTGTCCCAGCATTTT
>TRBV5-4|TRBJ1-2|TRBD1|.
CASSLAGGNYGYTF
TGTGCCAGCAGCTTGGCAGGGGGAAACTATGGCTACACCTTC
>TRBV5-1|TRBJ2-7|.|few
CASSLDGTDTYEQYF
TGCGCCAGCAGCTTGGACGGGACTGATACCTACGAGCAGTACTTC
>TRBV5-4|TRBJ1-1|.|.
CASSLRLGGDTEAFF
TGTGCCAGCAGCTTGAGGCTTGGGGGGGACACTGAAGCTTTCTTT
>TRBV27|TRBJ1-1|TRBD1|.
CASSTIPGQGITEAFF
TGTGCCAGCAGTACGATCCCGGGACAGGGGATTACTGAAGCTTTCTTT
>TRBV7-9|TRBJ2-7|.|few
CASSFRGDSYEQYF
TGTGCCAGCAGCTTTCGCGGGGATTCCTACGAGCAGTACTTC
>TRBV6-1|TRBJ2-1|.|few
CASSEYVAGYNEQFF
TGTGCCAGCAGTGAATATGTAGCCGGCTACAATGAGCAGTTCTTC
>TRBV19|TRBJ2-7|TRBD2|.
CASSRTSGGANEQYF
TGTGCCAGTAGCCGGACTAGCGGGGGGGCGAACGAGCAGTACTTC
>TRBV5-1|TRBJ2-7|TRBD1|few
CASSVLQGEQYF
TGCGCCAGCAGCGTACTACAGGGGGAGCAGTACTTC
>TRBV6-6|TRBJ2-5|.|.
CASSPRREETQYF
TGTGCCAGCAGTCCGAGGAGGGAAGAGACCCAGTACTTC
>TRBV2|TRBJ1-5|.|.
CASSDRGKQPQHF
TGTGCCAGCAGTGACAGGGGAAAACAGCCCCAGCATTTT